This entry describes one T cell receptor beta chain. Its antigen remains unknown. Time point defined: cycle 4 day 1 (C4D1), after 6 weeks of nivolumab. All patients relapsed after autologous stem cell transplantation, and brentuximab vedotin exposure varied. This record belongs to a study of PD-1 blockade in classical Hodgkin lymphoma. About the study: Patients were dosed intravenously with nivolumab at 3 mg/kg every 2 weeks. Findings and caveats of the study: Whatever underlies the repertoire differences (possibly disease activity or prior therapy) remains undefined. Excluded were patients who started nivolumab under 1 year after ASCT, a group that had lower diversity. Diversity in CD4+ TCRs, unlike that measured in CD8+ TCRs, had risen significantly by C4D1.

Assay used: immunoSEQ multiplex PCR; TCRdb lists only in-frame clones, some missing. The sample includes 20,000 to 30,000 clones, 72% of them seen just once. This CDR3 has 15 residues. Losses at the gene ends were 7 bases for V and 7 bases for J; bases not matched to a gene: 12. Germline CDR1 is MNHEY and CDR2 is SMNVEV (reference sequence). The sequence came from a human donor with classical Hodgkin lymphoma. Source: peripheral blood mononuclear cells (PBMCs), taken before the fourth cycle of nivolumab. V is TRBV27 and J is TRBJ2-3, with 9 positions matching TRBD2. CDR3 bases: TGTGCCAGCAAAGTGGGCGGGGGGGTTGGGAATACGCAGTATTTT. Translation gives CASKVGGGVGNTQYF.